This TCR beta chain came from a study of T cell responses to AZD1222 COVID-19 vaccine. Overall study results and limits: Seropositive status at baseline applied to only five or six AZD1222 recipients. Mostly white British, mostly female donors; authors suggested clonal diversity may be underestimated.

The CDR3 covers 15 residues. V shed 3 bases and J shed 6 bases, with 15 bases lying between them. CDR1 is SNHLY, CDR2 FYNNEI, per germline. Comments on this clone: Its antigen is unidentified.

This table comes from immunoSEQ multiplex PCR, and its TCRdb copy is limited to in-frame clones, with some not included. The sample lists 90,000 or so clones; approximately 89% were seen once. This TCR was recovered from an adult who received the AZD1222 COVID-19 vaccine. The J gene is TRBJ1-5, the V gene TRBV2; D ambiguous. Here the sequenced sample was peripheral blood, taken 28 days after the second AZD1222 dose. CDR3 in DNA: TGTGCCAGCAGTGATCTCGGAGGTGAAAGTCAGCCCCAGCATTTT. The encoded protein is CASSDLGGESQPQHF.